This TCR beta chain was sequenced during a study of cytomegalovirus exposure and HLA in healthy donors. Study overall: According to later analysis, the same platform produced the 120 or so validation and under 700 first-cohort repertoires.

Sequencing used immunoSEQ multiplex PCR; TCRdb keeps in-frame clones, though not all of them. The sample includes approximately 300,000 clones, more than 80% seen only once; the top ten take about 0.8%. This receptor was identified in a woman under 30 in good health and CMV-seronegative. The sequenced material came from PBMCs.

CDR3 region: CASSDSVQADYYGYTF. The CDR3 DNA reads as TGTGCCAGCAGTGACTCGGTACAGGCCGACTACTATGGCTACACCTTC. The chain links TRBV6-4 to TRBJ1-2; the D gene is possibly TRBD1 (5 bases). Germline CDR1 reads MRHNA; CDR2 reads SNTAGT. This CDR3 region has 16 residues. Trimming removed 0 bases from V and 3 bases from J, with 14 bases in between.